This T cell receptor (beta chain) was profiled in a study of blood T cell repertoires in COVID-19. Study details: COVID-19 samples from acute and convalescent phases originated in the United States, Italy and Spain. Sample material is recorded as cDNA or gDNA derived from T cells, B-cell-depleted T cells, or PBMCs.

Sequencing was performed with immunoSEQ multiplex PCR; in TCRdb, only in-frame clones are kept and a portion is missing. The repertoire holds about 430,000 clones, nearly 90% seen once, with approximately 1.5% in the top ten. Germline V gives CDR1 LNHDA, CDR2 SQIVND (reference sequence). The CDR3 is 15 amino acids. Germline trimming cut 5 bases from V and 7 bases from J; bases unmatched to any gene: 11. Enrolled through a virtual design, the participants were between roughly 18 and 89 years of age and came from 24 US areas. Participants' own reports of clinical history determined their cohort assignment.

Sequenced: PBMCs or T cells enriched from blood (not recorded which). The sequence was collected from a woman aged 18-29 years who had been exposed to COVID-19. This sequence joins TRBV19 and TRBJ2-7; the match to TRBD1 covers 10 bases. For the CDR3, the DNA is TGTGCCAGTAGTGTCACCGGGACAGGGGACGGGGAGCAGTACTTC. This gives the protein CASSVTGTGDGEQYF.